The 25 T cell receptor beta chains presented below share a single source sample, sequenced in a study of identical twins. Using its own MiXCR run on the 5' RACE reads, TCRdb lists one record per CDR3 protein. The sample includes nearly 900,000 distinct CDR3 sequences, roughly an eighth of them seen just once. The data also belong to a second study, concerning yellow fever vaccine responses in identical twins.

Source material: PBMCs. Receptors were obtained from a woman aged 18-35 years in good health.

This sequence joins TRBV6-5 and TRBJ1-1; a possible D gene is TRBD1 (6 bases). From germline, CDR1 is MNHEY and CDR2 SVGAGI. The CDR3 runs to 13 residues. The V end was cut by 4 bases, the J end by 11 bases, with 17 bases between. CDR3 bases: TGTGCCAGCAGTTGGACAGCCTTGTCGGGTGCTTTCTTT. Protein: CASSWTALSGAFF.

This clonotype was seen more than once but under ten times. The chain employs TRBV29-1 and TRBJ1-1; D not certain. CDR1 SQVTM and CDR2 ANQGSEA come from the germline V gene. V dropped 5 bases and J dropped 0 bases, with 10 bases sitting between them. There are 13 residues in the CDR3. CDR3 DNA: TGCAGCGTTCGGACGGCGATGAACACTGAAGCTTTCTTT. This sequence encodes CSVRTAMNTEAFF.

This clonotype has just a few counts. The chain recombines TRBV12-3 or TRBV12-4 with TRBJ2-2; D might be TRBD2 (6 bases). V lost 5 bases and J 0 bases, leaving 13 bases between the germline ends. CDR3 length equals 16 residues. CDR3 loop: CASSEGRTSNTGELFF. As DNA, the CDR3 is TGTGCCAGCAGTGAAGGGAGGACATCGAACACCGGGGAGCTGTTTTTT.

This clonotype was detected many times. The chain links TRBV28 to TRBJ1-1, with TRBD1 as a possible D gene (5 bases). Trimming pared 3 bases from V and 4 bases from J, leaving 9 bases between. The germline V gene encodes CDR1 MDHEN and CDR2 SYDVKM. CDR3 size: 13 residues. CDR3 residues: CASSLTEATEAFF. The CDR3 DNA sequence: TGTGCCAGCAGTTTGACAGAGGCCACTGAAGCTTTCTTT.

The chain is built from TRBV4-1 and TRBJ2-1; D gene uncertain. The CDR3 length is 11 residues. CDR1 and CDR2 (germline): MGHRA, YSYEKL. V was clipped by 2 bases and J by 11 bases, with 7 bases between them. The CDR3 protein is CASSQLNKQFF. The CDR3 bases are TGCGCCAGCAGCCAATTAAATAAGCAGTTCTTC.

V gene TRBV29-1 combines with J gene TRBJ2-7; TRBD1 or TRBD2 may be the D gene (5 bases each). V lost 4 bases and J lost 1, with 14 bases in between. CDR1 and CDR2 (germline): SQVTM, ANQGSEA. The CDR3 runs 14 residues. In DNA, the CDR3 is TGCAGCGTTGCCGAGCGGACATATTCCTACGAGCAGTACTTC. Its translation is CSVAERTYSYEQYF.

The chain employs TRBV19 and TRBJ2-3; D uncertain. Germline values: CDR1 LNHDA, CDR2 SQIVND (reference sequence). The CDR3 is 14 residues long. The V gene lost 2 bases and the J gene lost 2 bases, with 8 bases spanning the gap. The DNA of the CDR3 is TGTGCCAGTAGTATAACCCAGGACACAGATACGCAGTATTTT. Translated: CASSITQDTDTQYF.

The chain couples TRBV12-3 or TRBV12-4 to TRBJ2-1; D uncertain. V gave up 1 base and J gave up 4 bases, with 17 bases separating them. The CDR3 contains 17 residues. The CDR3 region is CASSLEILQVKYNEQFF. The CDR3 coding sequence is TGTGCCAGCAGTTTAGAGATACTTCAGGTAAAGTACAATGAGCAGTTCTTC.

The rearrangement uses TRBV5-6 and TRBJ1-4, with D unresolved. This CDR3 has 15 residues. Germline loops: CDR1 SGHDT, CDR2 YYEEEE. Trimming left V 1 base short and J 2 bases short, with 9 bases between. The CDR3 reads CASSLRGSTNEKLFF. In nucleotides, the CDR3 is TGTGCCAGCAGCTTGCGGGGAAGCACTAATGAAAAACTGTTTTTT.

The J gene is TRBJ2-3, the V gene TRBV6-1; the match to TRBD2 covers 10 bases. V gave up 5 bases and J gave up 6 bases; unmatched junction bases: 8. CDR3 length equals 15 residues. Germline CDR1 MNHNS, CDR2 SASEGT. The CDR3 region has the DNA TGTGCCAGCAGTAGAACTAGCGGGGCCCCGGATACGCAGTATTTT. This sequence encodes CASSRTSGAPDTQYF.

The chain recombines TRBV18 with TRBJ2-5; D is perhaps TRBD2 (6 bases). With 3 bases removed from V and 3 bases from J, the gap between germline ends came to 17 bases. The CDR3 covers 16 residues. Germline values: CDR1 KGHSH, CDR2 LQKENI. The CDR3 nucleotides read TGTGCCAGCTCACCGGATCGCGGGAATCTCAAAGAGACCCAGTACTTC. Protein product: CASSPDRGNLKETQYF.

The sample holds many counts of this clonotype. The CDR3: CASSVRYGQNPGINTEAFF. The CDR3 DNA sequence: TGCGCCAGCAGCGTAAGATATGGTCAAAATCCGGGGATAAACACTGAAGCTTTCTTT. This rearrangement joins TRBV4-1 to TRBJ1-1; no clear D gene. Per the germline V gene, CDR1 is MGHRA and CDR2 is YSYEKL. The V end was cut by 5 bases, the J end by 2 bases, with 27 bases between. CDR3 length equals 19 residues.

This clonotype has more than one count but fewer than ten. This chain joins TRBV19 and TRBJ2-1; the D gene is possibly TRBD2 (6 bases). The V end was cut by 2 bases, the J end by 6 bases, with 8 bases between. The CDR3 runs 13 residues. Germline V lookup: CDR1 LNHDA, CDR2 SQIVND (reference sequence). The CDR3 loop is CASSIYSGNEQFF. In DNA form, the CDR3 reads TGTGCCAGTAGTATATATAGCGGCAATGAGCAGTTCTTC.

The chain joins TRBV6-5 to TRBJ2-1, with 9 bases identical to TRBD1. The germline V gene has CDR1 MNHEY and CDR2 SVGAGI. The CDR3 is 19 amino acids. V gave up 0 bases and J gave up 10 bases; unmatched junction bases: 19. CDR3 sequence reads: CASSYSNVGSGTGNWEQFF. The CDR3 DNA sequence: TGTGCCAGCAGTTACTCGAACGTCGGTTCAGGGACAGGGAATTGGGAGCAGTTCTTC.

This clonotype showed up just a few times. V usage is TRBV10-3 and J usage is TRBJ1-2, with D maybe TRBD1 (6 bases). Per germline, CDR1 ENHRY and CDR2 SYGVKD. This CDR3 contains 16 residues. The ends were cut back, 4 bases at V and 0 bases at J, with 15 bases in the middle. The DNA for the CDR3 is TGTGCCATCAGTGGGGTACAGGGAAGCTCTAACTATGGCTACACCTTC. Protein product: CAISGVQGSSNYGYTF.

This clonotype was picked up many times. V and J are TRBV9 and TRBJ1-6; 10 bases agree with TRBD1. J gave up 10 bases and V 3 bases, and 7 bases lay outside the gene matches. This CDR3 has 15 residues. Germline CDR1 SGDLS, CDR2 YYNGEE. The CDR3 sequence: CASSAGTGAQSPLHF. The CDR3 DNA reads TGTGCCAGCAGCGCAGGGACAGGGGCGCAATCACCCCTCCACTTT.

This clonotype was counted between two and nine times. The CDR3 sequence: CSAIRRAADTQYF. Here the CDR3 DNA reads TGCAGTGCTATCCGCAGGGCGGCAGATACGCAGTATTTT. The chain has TRBV20-1 and TRBJ2-3, with D possibly being TRBD1 (5 bases). Germline V gives CDR1 DFQATT, CDR2 SNEGSKA (reference sequence). The V gene lost 4 bases and the J gene lost 4 bases, with 12 bases spanning the gap. The CDR3 length is 13 residues.

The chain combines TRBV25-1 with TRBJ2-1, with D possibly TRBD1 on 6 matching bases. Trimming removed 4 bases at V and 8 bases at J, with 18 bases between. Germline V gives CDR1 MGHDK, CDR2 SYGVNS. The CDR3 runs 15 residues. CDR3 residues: CASSARGEWFDEQFF. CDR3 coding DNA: TGTGCCAGCAGTGCCAGGGGTGAGTGGTTCGATGAGCAGTTCTTC.

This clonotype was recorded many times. Written as DNA, the CDR3 is TGTGCCAGCAGCGAACAGGGTCGCACTGAAGCTTTCTTT. This gives the protein CASSEQGRTEAFF. The chain links TRBV11-2 to TRBJ1-1, with TRBD1 as a possible D gene (6 bases). Germline V lookup: CDR1 SGHAT, CDR2 FQNNGV. The CDR3 has 13 residues. Trimming removed 5 bases from V and 4 bases from J, with 11 bases in between. The whole variable domain, filled in from reference TRBV11-2 and TRBJ1-1, reads EAGVAQSPRYKIIEKRQSVAFWCNPISGHATLYWYQQILGQGPKLLIQFQNNGVVDDSQLPKDRFSAERLKGVDSTLKIQPAKLEDSAVYLCASSEQGRTEAFFGQGTRLTVV.

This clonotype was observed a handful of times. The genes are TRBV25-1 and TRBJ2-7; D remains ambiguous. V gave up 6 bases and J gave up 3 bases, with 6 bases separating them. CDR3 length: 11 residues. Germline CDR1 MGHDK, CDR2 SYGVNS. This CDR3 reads CASSNIYEQYF. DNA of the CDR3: TGTGCCAGCAGCAATATCTACGAGCAGTACTTC.

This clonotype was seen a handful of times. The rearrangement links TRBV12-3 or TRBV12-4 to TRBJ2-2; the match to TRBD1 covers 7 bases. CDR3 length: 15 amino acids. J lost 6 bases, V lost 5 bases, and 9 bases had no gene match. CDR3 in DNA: TGTGCCAGCAGTCACGGGGACAGAGTGGCCGGGGAGCTGTTTTTT. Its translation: CASSHGDRVAGELFF.

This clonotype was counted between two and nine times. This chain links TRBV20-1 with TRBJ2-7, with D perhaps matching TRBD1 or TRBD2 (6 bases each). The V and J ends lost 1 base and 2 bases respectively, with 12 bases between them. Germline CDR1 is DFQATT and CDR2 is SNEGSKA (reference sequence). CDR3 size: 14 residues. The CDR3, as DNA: TGCAGTGCTAGAGTTGGGGGGCCGGCCTACGAGCAGTACTTC. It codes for CSARVGGPAYEQYF.

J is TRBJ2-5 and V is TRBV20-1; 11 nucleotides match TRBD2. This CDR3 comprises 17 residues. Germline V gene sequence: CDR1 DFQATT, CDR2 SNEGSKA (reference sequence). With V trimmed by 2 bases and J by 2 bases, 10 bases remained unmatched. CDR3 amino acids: CSARSLAGGPIQETQYF. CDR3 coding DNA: TGCAGTGCTAGATCTCTAGCGGGGGGCCCTATACAAGAGACCCAGTACTTC.

The CDR3 spells CASSWGVGGPRTNYNEQFF. The CDR3 DNA reads as TGCGCCAGCAGCTGGGGGGTAGGGGGGCCTCGTACTAACTACAATGAGCAGTTCTTC. The rearrangement links TRBV5-1 to TRBJ2-1; D possibly matches TRBD1 or TRBD2 (6 bases each). Between the trimmed V and J ends, which lost 3 bases and 3 bases, there was a span of 25 bases. This CDR3 has 19 amino acids. The V gene's germline CDR1 is SGHRS and CDR2 YFSETQ.

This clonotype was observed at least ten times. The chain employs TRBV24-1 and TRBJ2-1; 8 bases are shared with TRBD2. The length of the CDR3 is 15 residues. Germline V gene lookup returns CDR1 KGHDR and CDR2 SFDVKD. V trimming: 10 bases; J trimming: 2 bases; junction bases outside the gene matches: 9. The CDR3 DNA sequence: TGTGCCACGTCCGGGGGGGCAGAGCCCTACAATGAGCAGTTCTTC. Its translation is CATSGGAEPYNEQFF.